This T cell receptor (beta chain) was captured in a study of blood T cell repertoires in COVID-19 (TCRdb year 2020). Regarding the research as a whole: Collaborator samples came from the United States, Italy and Spain and covered acute and convalescent phases of COVID-19. The material from the prospective study consisted of cDNA or gDNA derived from T cells, B-cell-depleted T cells, or PBMCs. Where HLA class I and class II types were available, the types were taken from metadata supplied by the sample provider, not from assay-based typing. Samples came from the ongoing ImmuneRACE study (first 160 participants) plus 1,254 subjects from 6 global collaborators. The dataset comprised deeply sampled blood TCRbeta repertoires from subjects exposed to, actively infected with, or recovered from COVID-19. The sample metadata nearly always contained a de-identified subject ID, COVID-19 status, age in years and sex. The repertoires were released in a freely available public database meant as a resource for research on the immune response to SARS-CoV-2.

The immunoSEQ Assay, a bias-controlled multiplex PCR, was used to amplify TCRbeta CDR3 regions from genomic DNA. As for how the authors treated the data: Nucleated cell counts per sample were estimated from amplification of reference gene primers within the assay. Sequence reads were collapsed and filtered to measure the absolute abundance of every unique TCRbeta CDR3 rearrangement. Productive Simpson clonality was computed per sample as the square root of Simpson's diversity index over productive rearrangements. TCRdb obtained this table from immuneACCESS and retained in-frame rearrangements with V and J assigned. These tables miss some clones; where compared with another copy, unresolved V genes account for less than half of the shortfall, and the remainder is unexplained. V, J and clone size are taken as reported in that table, and D and trimming were inferred from the DNA itself. This sample lists approximately 96,000 clones; roughly 90% were detected once. The ten largest clones represent more than 1.5% of the sample.

This clone has just a few counts. Its antigen is unknown. Within one base of it there is no much larger clone, and no base qualities were kept. CDR1 and CDR2, per the germline V gene, are MNHEY and SVGEGT. The CDR3 starts with the cysteine, ends with the phenylalanine, and has 15 residues. Kept here is only the CDR3 DNA, which spans 45 bases and is read in frame from base 1. Unmatched junction bases come to 13, with V trimmed by 6 bases and J by 8 bases. On the study overall, not on this receptor specifically: Clinical and demographic metadata were provided uncurated, with the amount varying by source and participant.

The collaborating institutions used their own protocols to collect whole blood in K2EDTA tubes. For TCRbeta analysis, collaborators shipped samples as frozen whole blood, isolated PBMCs, or DNA extracted from either of those sample types. The sample comprised peripheral blood. This sequence was found in a man aged 55 to 69 with acute or convalescent COVID-19. Recombination joined TRBV6-2 or TRBV6-3 with TRBJ2-1, with TRBD2 matching 7 junction bases. The DNA sequence is given as TGTGCCAGCAGCCGCCGGCCTCCTAGCGGAGATGAGCAGTTCTTC. It translates to CASSRRPPSGDEQFF.